This T cell receptor beta chain was observed in a study of cytomegalovirus exposure and HLA in healthy donors. As for this clone: Its antigen is currently unknown.

Study findings and constraints: Most TCR sequences proved rare, with some public TCRs found in many donors. Using the classifier, cytomegalovirus status was reportedly diagnosed with high specificity and sensitivity.

V shed 1 base, J shed 2 bases, and the junction held 4 bases outside the gene matches. The CDR3 totals 16 residues. Per germline, CDR1 SGHTA and CDR2 FQGNSA. This table comes from immunoSEQ multiplex PCR, and its TCRdb copy is limited to in-frame clones, with some not included. The sample yields roughly 250,000 clones, about 90% seen once. This TCR derives from a woman between 18 and 29 years old in good health and CMV-seronegative. The chain joins TRBV7-2 to TRBJ2-3; 9 bases map to TRBD2. Source material: PBMCs. The CDR3 DNA is TGTGCCAGCAGCTTAGGTAGCGGGGGTTTCACAGATACGCAGTATTTT. Residues: CASSLGSGGFTDTQYF.